Given below is one T cell receptor beta chain in context. The data derive from a study of blood T cell repertoires in COVID-19. Study information: PBMCs, B-cell-depleted T cells, or T cells were the source of the cDNA or gDNA that made up the material.

V shed 5 bases and J shed 6 bases, with 20 bases lying between them. The CDR3 covers 17 residues. Germline V gene data show CDR1 as SGHTA and CDR2 as FQGNSA. Study members were between about 18 and 95 years old and lived in 24 US regions. Participants reported their clinical history, and cohort assignment relied on those reports. Authors' data handling: Researchers report that nucleated cell counts were estimated from reference gene primer amplification. Assay used: immunoSEQ multiplex PCR; TCRdb lists only in-frame clones, some missing. The DNA was the basis for D and trimming; V, J and clone size are from that table. The sample yields 300,000 or so clones, more than 75% seen once.

The V and J genes are TRBV7-2 and TRBJ1-6; a weak D match, TRBD1 (6 bases). This TCR came from a woman aged 25 to 39 who had recovered from COVID-19. The sequencing sample was made of PBMCs or T cells enriched from blood (not recorded which). The CDR3 is CASSLKDRTVVNSPLHF. DNA for the CDR3: TGTGCCAGCAGCCTCAAAGATCGGACAGTGGTTAATTCACCCCTCCACTTT.